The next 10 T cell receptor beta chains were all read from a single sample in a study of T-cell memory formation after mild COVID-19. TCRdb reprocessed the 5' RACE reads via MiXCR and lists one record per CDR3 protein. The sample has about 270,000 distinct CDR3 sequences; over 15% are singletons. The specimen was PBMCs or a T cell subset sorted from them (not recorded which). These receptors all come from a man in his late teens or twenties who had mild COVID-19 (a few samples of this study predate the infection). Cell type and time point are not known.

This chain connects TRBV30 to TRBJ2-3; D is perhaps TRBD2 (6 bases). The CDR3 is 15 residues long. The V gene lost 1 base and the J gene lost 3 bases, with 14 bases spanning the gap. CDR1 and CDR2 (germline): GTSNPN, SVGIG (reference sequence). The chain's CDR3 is CAWSGGTEGTDTQYF. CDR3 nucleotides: TGTGCCTGGAGTGGCGGGACTGAAGGAACAGATACGCAGTATTTT.

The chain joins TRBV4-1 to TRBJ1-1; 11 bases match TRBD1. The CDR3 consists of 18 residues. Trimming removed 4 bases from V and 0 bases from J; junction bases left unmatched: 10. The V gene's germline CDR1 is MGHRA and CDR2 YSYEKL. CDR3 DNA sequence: TGCGCCAGCAGCCGCAACAGAGGGACAGGGGGTATGAACACTGAAGCTTTCTTT. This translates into CASSRNRGTGGMNTEAFF.

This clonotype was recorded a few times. The CDR3 protein is CASRATGSGELFF. The CDR3 bases are TGTGCCAGCAGGGCGACAGGGTCCGGGGAGCTGTTTTTT. This chain uses TRBV2 with TRBJ2-2, with 7 nucleotides matching TRBD1. Trimming cost V 6 bases and J 6 bases; bases outside gene matches: 4. Per the germline V gene, CDR1 is SNHLY and CDR2 is FYNNEI. The CDR3 has 13 residues.

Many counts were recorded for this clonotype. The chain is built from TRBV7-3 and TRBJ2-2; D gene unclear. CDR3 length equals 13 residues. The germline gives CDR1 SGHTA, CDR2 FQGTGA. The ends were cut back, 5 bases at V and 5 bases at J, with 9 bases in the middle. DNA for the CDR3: TGTGCCAGCAGCCTCGGCCCGACCGGGGAGCTGTTTTTT. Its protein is CASSLGPTGELFF.

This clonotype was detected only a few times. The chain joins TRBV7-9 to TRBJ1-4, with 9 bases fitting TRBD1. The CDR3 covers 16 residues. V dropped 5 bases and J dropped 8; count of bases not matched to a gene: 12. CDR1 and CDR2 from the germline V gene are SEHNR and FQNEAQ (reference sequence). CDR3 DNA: TGTGCCAGCAGCCACAGGGGGCGCGAAGCTGGAGAAAAACTGTTTTTT. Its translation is CASSHRGREAGEKLFF.

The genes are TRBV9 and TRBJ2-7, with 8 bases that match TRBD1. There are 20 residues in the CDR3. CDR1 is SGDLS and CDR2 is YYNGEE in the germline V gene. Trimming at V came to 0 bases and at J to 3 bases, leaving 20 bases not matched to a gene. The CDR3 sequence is CASSVVVRGRIDPTHYEQYV. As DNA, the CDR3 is TGTGCCAGCAGCGTAGTTGTCAGGGGGCGCATAGACCCCACCCACTACGAGCAGTACGTC.

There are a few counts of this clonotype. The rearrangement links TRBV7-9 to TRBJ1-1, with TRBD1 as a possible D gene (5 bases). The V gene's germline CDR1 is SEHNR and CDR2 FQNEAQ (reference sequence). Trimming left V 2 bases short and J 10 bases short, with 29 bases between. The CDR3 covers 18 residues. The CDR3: CASSLYYIVHRTGFGAFF. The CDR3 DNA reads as TGTGCCAGCAGCTTATATTACATTGTTCATCGAACAGGTTTTGGAGCTTTCTTT.

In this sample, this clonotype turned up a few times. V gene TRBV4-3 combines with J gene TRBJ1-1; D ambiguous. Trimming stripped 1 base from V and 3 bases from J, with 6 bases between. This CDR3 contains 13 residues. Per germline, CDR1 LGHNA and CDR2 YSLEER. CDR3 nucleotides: TGCGCCAGCAGCCAAGTATTGCACACTGAAGCTTTCTTT. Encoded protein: CASSQVLHTEAFF.

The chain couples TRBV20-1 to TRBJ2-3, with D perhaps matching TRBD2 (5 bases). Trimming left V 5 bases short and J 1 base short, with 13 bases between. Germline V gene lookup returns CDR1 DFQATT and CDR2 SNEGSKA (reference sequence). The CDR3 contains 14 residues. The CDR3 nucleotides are TGCAGTGCTCCTTTTTCCGGGGGCACAGATACGCAGTATTTT. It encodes CSAPFSGGTDTQYF.

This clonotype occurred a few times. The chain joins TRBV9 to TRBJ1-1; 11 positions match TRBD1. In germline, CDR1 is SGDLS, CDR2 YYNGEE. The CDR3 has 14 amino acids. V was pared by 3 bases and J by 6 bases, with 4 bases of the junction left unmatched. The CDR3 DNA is TGTGCCAGCAGCGCCTGGGACAGGGGGGCTGAAGCTTTCTTT. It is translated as CASSAWDRGAEAFF.